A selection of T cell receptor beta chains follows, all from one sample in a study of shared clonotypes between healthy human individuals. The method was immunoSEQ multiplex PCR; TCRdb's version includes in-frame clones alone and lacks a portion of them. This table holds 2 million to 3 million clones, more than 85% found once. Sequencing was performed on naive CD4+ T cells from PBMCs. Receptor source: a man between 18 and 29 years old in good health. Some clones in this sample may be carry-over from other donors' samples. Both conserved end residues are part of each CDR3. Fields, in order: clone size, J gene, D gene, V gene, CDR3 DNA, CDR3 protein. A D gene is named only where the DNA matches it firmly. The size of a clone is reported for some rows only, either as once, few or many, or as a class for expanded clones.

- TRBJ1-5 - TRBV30 TGTGCCTGGAGTATGGGGGATTATAGCAATCAGCCCCAGCATTTT CAWSMGDYSNQPQHF
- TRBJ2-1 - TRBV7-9 TGTGCCAGCAGCTTAGGAAGGAATCGCAATGAGCAGTTCTTC CASSLGRNRNEQFF
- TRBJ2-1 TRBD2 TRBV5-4 TGTGCCAGCAGCTTGGCGGGAGGTAGGGTGAACAATGAGCAGTTCTTC CASSLAGGRVNNEQFF
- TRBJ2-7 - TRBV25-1 TGTGCCAGCAGGGCGGACCTTTACGAGCAGTACTTC CASRADLYEQYF
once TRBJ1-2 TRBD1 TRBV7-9 TGTGCCAGCAGCTTCGACGACAGGGGAATTGTTGGCTACACCTTC CASSFDDRGIVGYTF
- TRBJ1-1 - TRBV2 TGTGCCAGCATGGTAGAGATTGAAGCTTTCTTT CASMVEIEAFF
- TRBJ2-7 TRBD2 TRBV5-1 TGCGCCAGCAGCTGGGGACTAGCGGGAGTCAGTTTCTCCTACGAGCAGTACTTC CASSWGLAGVSFSYEQYF
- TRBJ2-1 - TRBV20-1 TGCAGTGCCGCGGGGGCGATGGAGCAGTTCTTC CSAAGAMEQFF
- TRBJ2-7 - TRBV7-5 TGTGTCAGAAGCTTGGGGCGGTCCGATAATTACGAGCAGTACTTC CVRSLGRSDNYEQYF
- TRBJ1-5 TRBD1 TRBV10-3 TGTGCCATCAGTGAGACAGGGGGCCGTCAGCCCCAGCATTTT CAISETGGRQPQHF
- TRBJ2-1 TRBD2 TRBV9 TGTGCCAGCAGCGCTTCCTTAACTAGCGGCTACGGAAATGAGCAGTTCTTC CASSASLTSGYGNEQFF
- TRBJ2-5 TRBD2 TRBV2 TGTGCCAGCAGTGATTCGGGGGGCCAAGAGACCCAGTACTTC CASSDSGGQETQYF
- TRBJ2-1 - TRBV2 TGTGCCAGCTGCCTAGCGCCTGAGCAGTTCTTC CASCLAPEQFF
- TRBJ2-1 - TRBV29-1 TGCAGCATTGTGAGCGGAAACAATGAGCAGTTCTTC CSIVSGNNEQFF
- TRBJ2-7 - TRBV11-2 TGTGCCAGCAGCTTAGTTCGTAGCCAGGCCCCATACGAGCAGTACTTC CASSLVRSQAPYEQYF
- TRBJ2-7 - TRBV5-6 TGTGCCAGCAGCTTGGAACAGCCCTACGAGCAGTACTTC CASSLEQPYEQYF
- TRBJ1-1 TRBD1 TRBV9 TGTGCCAGCAGCGTAGGGGGACAGGGGTCGGGAGCTTTCTTT CASSVGGQGSGAFF
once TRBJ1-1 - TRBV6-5 TGTGCCAGCGGAAGAGTGGTAGGCACTGAAGCTTTCTTT CASGRVVGTEAFF
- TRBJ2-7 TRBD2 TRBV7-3 TGTGCCAGCAGCCCCCTGGCACCACTAGCGGGACCGTACTTC CASSPLAPLAGPYF
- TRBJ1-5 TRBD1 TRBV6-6 TGTGCCAGCAGCGGACAGGGGTGGAGCAGCAATCAGCCCCAGCATTTT CASSGQGWSSNQPQHF
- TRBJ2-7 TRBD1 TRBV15 TGTGCCACCAGCAGAGAGCCCTTTGGGTGGGACAGGGCGGGGGAGCAGTACTTC CATSREPFGWDRAGEQYF
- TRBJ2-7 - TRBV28 TGTGCCAGCAGTCCTTCGGCAGGGACCAAGAATGAGCAGTACTTC CASSPSAGTKNEQYF
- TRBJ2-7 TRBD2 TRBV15 TGTGCCACCAGCCGAGCGGGAGTCCTCTACGAGCAGTACTTC CATSRAGVLYEQYF
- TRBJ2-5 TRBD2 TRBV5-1 TGCGCCAGCAGCATCCCCGGGACTAGCGGGAGGGTTTCAGAGACCCAGTACTTC CASSIPGTSGRVSETQYF
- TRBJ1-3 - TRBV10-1 TGCGCCAGCAGTGCCCTTCAACACTCTGGAAACACCATATATTTT CASSALQHSGNTIYF
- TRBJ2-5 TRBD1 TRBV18 TGTGCCAGCTCACCCAACCGACAGGGGGCAGGGGAGACCCAGTACTTC CASSPNRQGAGETQYF
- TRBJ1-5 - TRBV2 TGTGCCAGCAGTGATCTGACAGCTAATCAGCCCCAGCATTTT CASSDLTANQPQHF
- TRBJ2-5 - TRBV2 TGTGCCAGCAACCGACAAGAAGAGACCCAGTACTTC CASNRQEETQYF
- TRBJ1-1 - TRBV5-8 TGTGCCAGCAGCTTGGAGCCGGGGGCCCTAGAAGCTTTCTTT CASSLEPGALEAFF
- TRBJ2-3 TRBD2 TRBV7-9 TGTGCCAGCAGCTTAGTGACTAGCGGGAGAACAGATACGCAGTATTTT CASSLVTSGRTDTQYF
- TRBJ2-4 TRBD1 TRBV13 TGTGCCAGCAGCTTAGTAGGGACAGGGGCCAAAAACATTCAGTACTTC CASSLVGTGAKNIQYF
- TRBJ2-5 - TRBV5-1 TGCGCCAGCAGCCCCCAGCCGGCAGGGAAAGAGACCCAGTACTTC CASSPQPAGKETQYF
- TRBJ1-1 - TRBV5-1 TGCGCCAGCAGCTCGGGGGCAGGGGCCATGAACACTGAAGCTTTCTTT CASSSGAGAMNTEAFF
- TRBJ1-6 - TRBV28 TGTGCCAGCAGCCCGGCAGGGAGAGAGTATTCACCCCTCCACTTT CASSPAGREYSPLHF
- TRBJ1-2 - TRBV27 TGTGCCAGCAGTTTATCGGCAGCGCCTCCCTATGGCTACACCTTC CASSLSAAPPYGYTF
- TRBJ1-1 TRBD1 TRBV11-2 TGTGCCAGCAGCTTCGATTACAGGGGTGGGTATGAAGCTTTCTTT CASSFDYRGGYEAFF
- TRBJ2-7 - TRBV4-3 TGCGCCAGCAGCCCCAGGGGCTGGGACGAGCAGTACTTC CASSPRGWDEQYF
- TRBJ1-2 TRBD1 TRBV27 TGTGCCAGCAGTTCCGGACAGGCCGGGCATGGCTATGGCTACACCTTC CASSSGQAGHGYGYTF
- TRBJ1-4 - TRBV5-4 TGTGCCAGCAGCTTGAAGGCGGGGTATAATGAAAAACTGTTTTTT CASSLKAGYNEKLFF
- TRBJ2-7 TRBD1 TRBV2 TGTGCCAGTGGACCGTCGGGACAGGACTACGAGCAGTACTTC CASGPSGQDYEQYF
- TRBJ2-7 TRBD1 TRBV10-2 TGCGCCAGCGGATCTCCCGACAGGGGGGGGCCGGGGCAGTACTTC CASGSPDRGGPGQYF
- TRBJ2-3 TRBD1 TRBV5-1 TGCGCCAGCAGCGCCCCGTCAGGGGGAGGCACAGATACGCAGTATTTT CASSAPSGGGTDTQYF
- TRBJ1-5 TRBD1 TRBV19 TGTGCCAGTAGTACGGACAGGGACGGGTATCAGCCCCAGCATTTT CASSTDRDGYQPQHF
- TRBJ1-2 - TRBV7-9 TGTGCCAGCAGCTTTTCGGGGAATGGCTACACCTTC CASSFSGNGYTF
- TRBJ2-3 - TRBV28 TGTGCCAGCAGATGGACAGCACACACAGATACGCAGTATTTT CASRWTAHTDTQYF
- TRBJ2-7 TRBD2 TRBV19 TGTGCCAGTAGTATCTCGACGGGAGGGCCCTACGAGCAGTACTTC CASSISTGGPYEQYF